This T cell receptor (beta chain) was captured in a study of Ad26.COV2.S vaccination and SARS-CoV-2 variants. Overall study context: The Ad26.COV2.S arm of the COV1001 trial was where the donor was placed. Once, or twice with 56 days between doses, Ad26.COV2.S was given intramuscularly. General observations from the study: Spike-specific TCR breadth was greater in vaccine than placebo recipients.

CDR1 MNHEY and CDR2 SVGAGI come from the germline V gene. The CDR3 length is 14 residues. The V end lost 7 bases, the J end lost 0 bases, and 12 bases lay between the germline ends. Documented treatment: approximately 18 received Ad26.COV2.S at low or high dose, single or two shots; roughly five received placebo; per-sample allocation not given. Collection of samples fell on day 63 after the first vaccine or placebo injection. Immunization relied on an Ad26 vector, which expressed Wuhan-strain SARS-CoV-2 spike. A word on this clone: Its specificity is not known.

Data came from immunoSEQ multiplex PCR; TCRdb stores just in-frame clones and leaves some out. The sample carries some 330,000 clones, approximately 87% recorded once. The J gene is TRBJ1-1, the V gene TRBV6-5; D might be TRBD1 (5 bases). This material consisted of peripheral blood, taken in a trial of Ad26.COV2.S vaccine versus placebo. The receptor's source is a person between 18 and 65 years old who received the Ad26.COV2.S COVID-19 vaccine or a placebo. CDR3 DNA sequence: TGTGCCAGCAACGAGGGGACCCTGAACACTGAAGCTTTCTTT. This sequence encodes CASNEGTLNTEAFF.